A single sample gave rise to the 17 T cell receptor beta chains below, sequenced in a study of shared clonotypes between healthy human individuals. Measured with immunoSEQ multiplex PCR; TCRdb has only the in-frame clones, and not every one. The sample contains some 2,000,000 clones, 95% of which appear only once. The specimen was naive CD4+ T cells sorted from blood. Subset described: CD45RA+ positively selected. Receptor source: a man aged 18-30 years in good health.

The rearrangement uses TRBV27 and TRBJ1-1; D remains unclear. CDR1 is MNHEY and CDR2 is SMNVEV in the germline V gene (reference sequence). The CDR3 runs to 15 residues. The V end lost 0 bases, the J end lost 0 bases, and 8 bases lay between the germline ends. CDR3 loop: CASSLSGSLNTEAFF. CDR3 nucleotide sequence: TGTGCCAGCAGTTTATCCGGCAGCTTGAACACTGAAGCTTTCTTT.

This clone occurred once. This sequence joins TRBV11-2 and TRBJ1-2; 9 bases fit TRBD1. The germline CDR1 and CDR2 sequences are SGHAT and FQNNGV. CDR3 length equals 15 residues. J gave up 4 bases and V 7 bases, and 10 bases lay outside the gene matches. CDR3 protein: CASNPGDRVAYGYTF. CDR3 bases: TGTGCCAGCAACCCCGGGGACAGGGTAGCCTATGGCTACACCTTC.

The chain recombines TRBV7-2 with TRBJ2-7, with D perhaps matching TRBD2 (6 bases). The length of the CDR3 is 13 residues. The germline V and J ends were trimmed by 4 bases and 6 bases, with 13 bases remaining between them. Looked up from germline, CDR1 is SGHTA and CDR2 is FQGNSA. The CDR3 reads CASSSVRGTEQYF. As DNA, the CDR3 is TGTGCCAGCAGCTCCGTCCGCGGGACCGAGCAGTACTTC.

V is TRBV5-4 and J is TRBJ1-6; 7 nucleotides agree with TRBD1. V trimming: 0 bases; J trimming: 6 bases; junction bases outside the gene matches: 6. The CDR3 is 16 amino acids. Germline V gene lookup returns CDR1 SGHNT and CDR2 YYREEE (reference sequence). This chain's CDR3 is CASSLGQGLGNSPLHF. For the CDR3, the DNA is TGTGCCAGCAGCTTGGGACAGGGTCTGGGTAATTCACCCCTCCACTTT.

The chain is built from TRBV6-5 and TRBJ2-7; 10 bases map to TRBD2. This CDR3 has 15 residues. The germline V gene has CDR1 MNHEY and CDR2 SVGAGI. V lost 2 bases and J lost 2; bases outside the gene matches: 3. CDR3 protein: CASSYGSGGTYEQYF. CDR3 DNA: TGTGCCAGCAGTTACGGTAGCGGGGGGACCTACGAGCAGTACTTC.

Regarding this clone: Other nucleotide sequences in the sample specify the same CDR3. This sequence joins TRBV5-1 and TRBJ2-7; D not certain. Trimming cost V 0 bases and J 3 bases, with 7 bases left between them. The CDR3 runs to 13 residues. The germline gives CDR1 SGHRS, CDR2 YFSETQ. The CDR3, as DNA: TGCGCCAGCAGCTTGGTATCCGGCTACGAGCAGTACTTC. Translating it yields CASSLVSGYEQYF.

Notes on this clone: Other DNA sequences of this sample code for an identical CDR3. The chain joins TRBV6-6 to TRBJ2-5; D is uncertain. CDR3 length: 15 amino acids. CDR1 and CDR2 (germline): MNHNY, SVGAGI (reference sequence). V lost 0 bases to trimming and J lost 4 bases, with 12 bases between them. In nucleotides, the CDR3 is TGTGCCAGCAGTTACTCGACCCTGGCAGGAGAGACCCAGTACTTC. Translation gives CASSYSTLAGETQYF.

The gene calls are TRBV6-4 and TRBJ2-7; 10 bases align to TRBD1. Germline V gene data show CDR1 as MRHNA and CDR2 as SNTAGT. This CDR3 region has 15 residues. The trim removed 4 bases at V and 3 bases at J, leaving 6 bases unmatched. The CDR3 sequence is CASSVAGQGYYEQYF. In DNA form, the CDR3 reads TGTGCCAGCAGTGTCGCGGGACAGGGGTACTACGAGCAGTACTTC.

This chain's CDR3 is CASSEPSGRSKTQYF. The CDR3 DNA sequence: TGTGCCAGCAGTGAACCCAGCGGGAGATCTAAGACCCAGTACTTC. The chain combines TRBV6-1 with TRBJ2-5, with 8 bases that match TRBD2. Germline CDR1 is MNHNS and CDR2 is SASEGT. This CDR3 has 15 residues. Germline trimming cut 2 bases from V and 6 bases from J; bases unmatched to any gene: 8.

A single count supports this clone. The genes are TRBV10-1 and TRBJ1-1, with D perhaps matching TRBD1 (5 bases). The germline CDR1 and CDR2 sequences are WNHNN and SYGVQD (reference sequence). The V end was cut by 4 bases, the J end by 1 base, with 10 bases between. The CDR3 covers 14 residues. CDR3 nucleotide sequence: TGCGCCAGCAGTGCGAAGGGGACGAACACTGAAGCTTTCTTT. Amino acid sequence: CASSAKGTNTEAFF.

This rearrangement joins TRBV10-3 to TRBJ2-5; D is perhaps TRBD1 or TRBD2 (5 bases each). Trimming pared 2 bases from V and 5 bases from J, leaving 21 bases between. This CDR3 spans 17 amino acids. The germline V gene has CDR1 ENHRY and CDR2 SYGVKD. CDR3 DNA: TGTGCCATCAGTGAGGAAGCTTGGGACCCAGCCGGGGAGACCCAGTACTTC. Its translation is CAISEEAWDPAGETQYF.

The chain carries TRBV7-3 and TRBJ2-2; TRBD1 matches 10 bases. This CDR3 region has 16 residues. V shed 4 bases and J 6 bases; nucleotides not matched to a gene: 8. CDR1 and CDR2 (germline): SGHTA, FQGTGA. The CDR3 region has the DNA TGTGCCAGCAGCTCACCGGGACAGGGGTTGGCCGGGGAGCTGTTTTTT. This sequence encodes CASSSPGQGLAGELFF.

The V call is TRBV6-5, the J call TRBJ1-6, with D unclear. The length of the CDR3 is 14 residues. Trimming cost V 2 bases and J 10 bases, with 12 bases left between them. Per germline, CDR1 MNHEY and CDR2 SVGAGI. The chain's CDR3 is CASSYPPTGSPLHF. CDR3 sequence (DNA): TGTGCCAGCAGTTACCCCCCGACCGGATCACCCCTCCACTTT.

The chain joins TRBV28 to TRBJ1-3, with 7 bases that match TRBD1. Germline CDR1 MDHEN, CDR2 SYDVKM. The CDR3 sequence is 16 residues long. The V and J ends lost 6 bases and 8 bases, in that order; junction bases with no gene match: 16. CDR3 sequence (DNA): TGTGCCAGCAGCTTGCCCGCAGGGGGTATTCGAGACACCATATATTTT. Its translation is CASSLPAGGIRDTIYF.

The chain recombines TRBV15 with TRBJ2-5, with 9 bases that match TRBD1. This CDR3 region has 16 residues. The trim removed 0 bases at V and 4 bases at J, leaving 6 bases unmatched. CDR1 is LNHNV and CDR2 is YYDKDF in the germline V gene (reference sequence). CDR3 in amino acids: CATSRDNRGLGETQYF. The CDR3 DNA follows: TGTGCCACCAGCAGAGATAACAGGGGGCTTGGAGAGACCCAGTACTTC. Full variable domain (outside the CDR3, taken from reference TRBV15 and TRBJ2-5): DAMVIQNPRYQVTQFGKPVTLSCSQTLNHNVMYWYQQKSSQAPKLLFHYYDKDFNNEADTPDNFQSRRPNTSFCFLDIRSPGLGDTAMYLCATSRDNRGLGETQYFGPGTRLLVL.

This CDR3 is CASSLFDSGNTIYF. CDR3 in DNA: TGTGCCAGCAGTCTCTTCGATTCTGGAAACACCATATATTTT. This chain joins TRBV28 and TRBJ1-3, with unresolved D. This CDR3 has 14 residues. V dropped 5 bases and J dropped 1 base, with 9 bases sitting between them. Germline loops: CDR1 MDHEN, CDR2 SYDVKM.

Note on this clone: Other DNA sequences from this sample encode an identical CDR3 as well. The J gene is TRBJ2-5, the V gene TRBV5-1; TRBD1 matches 7 bases. Germline V gene lookup returns CDR1 SGHRS and CDR2 YFSETQ. The CDR3 spans 14 residues. With V trimmed by 2 bases and J by 2 bases, 3 bases remained unmatched. DNA of the CDR3: TGCGCCAGCAGCTTATCGGGACAGCAAGAGACCCAGTACTTC. This translates into CASSLSGQQETQYF.